A selection of T cell receptor beta chains follows, all from one sample in a study of cytomegalovirus exposure and HLA in healthy donors. The protocol was immunoSEQ multiplex PCR, while the TCRdb copy is restricted to in-frame clones and leaves out a portion. The sample consists of around 110,000 clones, more than 65% of them appearing once. Sequences were obtained from PBMCs. These receptors were obtained from a man aged 25 to 40 in good health and CMV-seronegative. Each CDR3 is given with its conserved first and last residue. D genes are given only for firm matches. The size field is filled for only some rows; it gives once, few, many or a size class.

D: TRBD2; size: .; V: TRBV6-4; J: TRBJ2-1; DNA: TGTGCCAGCAGTGATAGCGGGGGCCACAATGAGCAGTTCTTC; CDR3: CASSDSGGHNEQFF
D: TRBD2; size: .; V: TRBV11-3; J: TRBJ2-1; DNA: TGTGCCAGCAGCCCAGGACTAGTTGGCTATGAGCAGTTCTTC; CDR3: CASSPGLVGYEQFF
D: .; size: .; V: TRBV6-1; J: TRBJ1-1; DNA: TGTGCCAGCAGTGAAGCTGGGCAGACCTATGGAACTGAAGCTTTCTTT; CDR3: CASSEAGQTYGTEAFF
D: .; size: .; V: TRBV23-1; J: TRBJ1-5; DNA: TGCGCCAGCAGTCGCGGAAAGCAAAATCAGCCCCAGCATTTT; CDR3: CASSRGKQNQPQHF
D: .; size: once; V: TRBV30; J: TRBJ1-5; DNA: TGTGCCTGGAGTGTACAGGCATATAGCAATCAGCCCCAGCATTTT; CDR3: CAWSVQAYSNQPQHF
D: TRBD1; size: .; V: TRBV6-1; J: TRBJ1-1; DNA: TGTGCCAGCAACCCGGACAGGATCATGAACACTGAAGCTTTCTTT; CDR3: CASNPDRIMNTEAFF
D: .; size: .; V: TRBV6-5; J: TRBJ1-1; DNA: TGTGCCAGCAAAAAGCGCTGGATGTTGAACACTGAAGCTTTCTTT; CDR3: CASKKRWMLNTEAFF
D: .; size: .; V: TRBV13; J: TRBJ2-3; DNA: TGTGCCAGCAGCCCGGGGGAATATACGCAGTATTTT; CDR3: CASSPGEYTQYF
D: .; size: once; V: TRBV11-2; J: TRBJ1-4; DNA: TGTGCCAGCAACCAACAGTCACAACAGGGTAGAGGGAAACTGTTTTTT; CDR3: CASNQQSQQGRGKLFF
D: .; size: .; V: TRBV6-4; J: TRBJ2-7; DNA: TGTGCCAGCATTGCTTGGGGGGATGACCCCTACGAGCAGTACTTC; CDR3: CASIAWGDDPYEQYF
D: .; size: .; V: TRBV7-2; J: TRBJ1-1; DNA: TGTGCCAGCAGCGAGTACGTAATGAACACTGAAGCTTTCTTT; CDR3: CASSEYVMNTEAFF
D: .; size: .; V: TRBV29-1; J: TRBJ1-3; DNA: TGCAGCGTTGAGCTTGGCAACTCTGGAAACACCATATATTTT; CDR3: CSVELGNSGNTIYF
D: .; size: .; V: TRBV2; J: TRBJ2-7; DNA: TGTGCCACTGGGCTTTACGAGCAGTACTTC; CDR3: CATGLYEQYF
D: TRBD1; size: .; V: TRBV9; J: TRBJ1-1; DNA: TGTGCCAGCAGCGTAGGACAGGGGTGGACTGAAGCTTTCTTT; CDR3: CASSVGQGWTEAFF
D: .; size: .; V: TRBV27; J: TRBJ1-1; DNA: TGTGCCACCCAGGGGCGGAACACTGAAGCTTTCTTT; CDR3: CATQGRNTEAFF
D: TRBD1; size: .; V: TRBV15; J: TRBJ1-1; DNA: TGTGCCACCAGCTCTGGACAGGGAAGGAACACTGAAGCTTTCTTT; CDR3: CATSSGQGRNTEAFF
D: TRBD2; size: .; V: TRBV11-2; J: TRBJ2-1; DNA: TGTGCCAGCAGCTTAATCCTAGCGGGAGGCAATGAGCAGTTCTTC; CDR3: CASSLILAGGNEQFF
D: TRBD1; size: once; V: TRBV6-5; J: TRBJ1-6; DNA: TGTGCCAGCAGTCGGGACAGGGGAAATTCACCCCTCCACTTT; CDR3: CASSRDRGNSPLHF
D: .; size: .; V: TRBV7-9; J: TRBJ1-2; DNA: TGTGCCAGCAGCTACCTCGGGACATGGATTACCTTC; CDR3: CASSYLGTWITF
D: TRBD2; size: .; V: TRBV29-1; J: TRBJ2-5; DNA: TGCAGCGTTGAAGATCTTCGGGGAGGGGAGACCCAGTACTTC; CDR3: CSVEDLRGGETQYF
D: .; size: .; V: TRBV7-9; J: TRBJ2-7; DNA: TGTGCCAGCAGCTCGCCTGGGCCCGCCTACGAGCAGTACTTC; CDR3: CASSSPGPAYEQYF
D: TRBD1; size: .; V: TRBV28; J: TRBJ1-5; DNA: TGTGCCAGCAGTTCTCCAGGGGGCGCGAATCAGCCCCAGCATTTT; CDR3: CASSSPGGANQPQHF
D: .; size: once; V: TRBV28; J: TRBJ2-5; DNA: TGTGCCAGCAGACCTTTCGCGGGAATCCAAGAGACCCAGTACTTC; CDR3: CASRPFAGIQETQYF
D: .; size: .; V: TRBV28; J: TRBJ1-1; DNA: TGTGCCAGCAGTTTATACAGGGCTAACACTGAAGCTTTCTTT; CDR3: CASSLYRANTEAFF
D: TRBD2; size: once; V: TRBV9; J: TRBJ2-3; DNA: TGTGCCAGCAGCCCCAGTCCCCAAACGACTAGCGGGTCACACACAGATACGCAGTATTTT; CDR3: CASSPSPQTTSGSHTDTQYF
D: TRBD1; size: .; V: TRBV6-1; J: TRBJ1-5; DNA: TGTGCCAGCAGTGATAGCATTCGGGACAGGGCCTCCCTTAATCAGCCCCAGCATTTT; CDR3: CASSDSIRDRASLNQPQHF
D: TRBD1; size: few; V: TRBV28; J: TRBJ1-4; DNA: TGTGCCAGCAGCCCTACAGGGGGGCGCGAAAAACTGTTTTTT; CDR3: CASSPTGGREKLFF
D: TRBD1; size: .; V: TRBV9; J: TRBJ1-4; DNA: TGTGCCAGCAGCGCCCGACAGGGAAGTAATGAAAAACTGTTTTTT; CDR3: CASSARQGSNEKLFF
D: .; size: .; V: TRBV20-1; J: TRBJ1-4; DNA: TGCAGTGCTAGGTGGGGGGATAAACTGTTTTTT; CDR3: CSARWGDKLFF
D: .; size: .; V: TRBV2; J: TRBJ2-7; DNA: TGTGCCAGCAGTGAATTCCCACTAACCTCCGGCGAGCAGTACTTC; CDR3: CASSEFPLTSGEQYF
D: TRBD2; size: .; V: TRBV7-9; J: TRBJ2-5; DNA: TGTGCCAGCAGGTTACTAGCGGTCCAAGAGACCCAGTACTTC; CDR3: CASRLLAVQETQYF
D: TRBD1; size: .; V: TRBV6-5; J: TRBJ2-7; DNA: TGTGCCAGCAGTTACTCGAGGGGGCGCGAGCAGTACTTC; CDR3: CASSYSRGREQYF
D: TRBD2; size: .; V: TRBV19; J: TRBJ2-7; DNA: TGTGCCAGTAGTCCGACTAGCATCTACGAGCAGTACTTC; CDR3: CASSPTSIYEQYF
D: .; size: .; V: TRBV27; J: TRBJ1-2; DNA: TGTGCCAGCAGTTTGGGGGGGGTAGATGGCTACACCTTC; CDR3: CASSLGGVDGYTF
D: TRBD2; size: .; V: TRBV7-3; J: TRBJ2-3; DNA: TGTGCCAGCAGCTTATTGGGCAGGGGCGGGAGCGGGGGACCCACAGATACGCAGTATTTT; CDR3: CASSLLGRGGSGGPTDTQYF
D: TRBD2; size: .; V: TRBV5-4; J: TRBJ2-5; DNA: TGTGCCAGCAGTGTGGGAGGGGTAGAGACCCAGTACTTC; CDR3: CASSVGGVETQYF
D: TRBD1; size: .; V: TRBV9; J: TRBJ1-1; DNA: TGTGCCAGCAGCGGCGCGCAGGGGGATCAAGCTTTCTTT; CDR3: CASSGAQGDQAFF
D: .; size: .; V: TRBV4-1; J: TRBJ1-1; DNA: TGCGCCAGCAGCCGTGGGGGAGGGGCTTGGACTGAAGCTTTCTTT; CDR3: CASSRGGGAWTEAFF
D: TRBD1; size: .; V: TRBV5-4; J: TRBJ1-3; DNA: TGTGCCAGCAGCTCGACAGGGTCCAGGTTAGGAAACACCATATATTTT; CDR3: CASSSTGSRLGNTIYF
D: TRBD1; size: .; V: TRBV10-3; J: TRBJ2-7; DNA: TGTGCCATCAGTGAGCGGCAGGGGGCAACAGGGGAGCAGTACTTC; CDR3: CAISERQGATGEQYF
D: .; size: .; V: TRBV25-1; J: TRBJ2-4; DNA: TGTGCCAGCAGTGAAAGCCCGGGAACGGCCAAAAACATTCAGTACTTC; CDR3: CASSESPGTAKNIQYF
D: .; size: .; V: TRBV29-1; J: TRBJ1-1; DNA: TGCAGCGCCTCTCTCGTGCCGAGTTCACCCACTGAAGCTTTCTTT; CDR3: CSASLVPSSPTEAFF
D: .; size: .; V: TRBV6-4; J: TRBJ2-3; DNA: TGTGCCAGCAGTGAATTTGGGGGGGCTAGCACAGATACGCAGTATTTT; CDR3: CASSEFGGASTDTQYF
D: TRBD2; size: .; V: TRBV10-2; J: TRBJ2-5; DNA: TGCGCCAGCAGTGATAGGGCGAGCGGGGGGAAGGAGACCCAGTACTTC; CDR3: CASSDRASGGKETQYF
D: TRBD2; size: .; V: TRBV29-1; J: TRBJ2-1; DNA: TGCAGCGCTCTTTGGGGGGGACTAGTCAATGAGCAGTTCTTC; CDR3: CSALWGGLVNEQFF
D: .; size: .; V: TRBV11-2; J: TRBJ1-1; DNA: TGTGCCAGCAGCAGAGGAGGGACTGAAGCTTTCTTT; CDR3: CASSRGGTEAFF
D: TRBD1; size: .; V: TRBV9; J: TRBJ1-2; DNA: TGTGCCAGCAGCGAATCCGGGACAGCTAACTATGGCTACACCTTC; CDR3: CASSESGTANYGYTF
D: TRBD2; size: .; V: TRBV29-1; J: TRBJ2-7; DNA: TGCAGCGTTGGGGGGGGTAGGCTTGAGCAGTACTTC; CDR3: CSVGGGRLEQYF
D: .; size: .; V: TRBV7-2; J: TRBJ2-3; DNA: TGTGCCAGCACCCCCGGACTATCCACAGATACGCAGTATTTT; CDR3: CASTPGLSTDTQYF
D: .; size: .; V: TRBV9; J: TRBJ2-1; DNA: TGTGCCAGCAGCGATTCGATAGCGCAGAGCTCCTACAATGAGCAGTTCTTC; CDR3: CASSDSIAQSSYNEQFF
D: .; size: .; V: TRBV7-8; J: TRBJ1-5; DNA: TGTGCCAGCAGCTTAGATGTTGGAGACTCGGGCAATCAGCCCCAGCATTTT; CDR3: CASSLDVGDSGNQPQHF
D: TRBD1; size: .; V: TRBV6-1; J: TRBJ2-5; DNA: TGTGCCAGCAGTGAGAAGACAGGGGGCCAGGAGACCCAGTACTTC; CDR3: CASSEKTGGQETQYF